This TCR beta chain was obtained from a study of blood T cell repertoires in COVID-19. Study as a whole: Sites across the United States, Italy and Spain contributed samples from acute and convalescent COVID-19.

One Seattle source followed patients from active infection through their disease course. Germline loops: CDR1 SGHRS, CDR2 YFSETQ. The CDR3 loop spans 16 amino acids. Trimming took 3 bases from V and 7 from J; bases not matched to a gene: 7. Assay used: immunoSEQ multiplex PCR; TCRdb lists only in-frame clones, some missing. Here the sample spans about 87,000 clones, approximately 85% being singletons. This clone has a single count. V and J are TRBV5-1 and TRBJ2-2; the match to TRBD2 covers 12 bases. Input material: peripheral blood. This receptor was identified in an elderly woman with COVID-19, enrolled during active disease. CDR3: CASSSMTSGSGGELFF. DNA of the CDR3: TGCGCCAGCAGCTCAATGACTAGCGGGAGTGGCGGGGAGCTGTTTTTT.